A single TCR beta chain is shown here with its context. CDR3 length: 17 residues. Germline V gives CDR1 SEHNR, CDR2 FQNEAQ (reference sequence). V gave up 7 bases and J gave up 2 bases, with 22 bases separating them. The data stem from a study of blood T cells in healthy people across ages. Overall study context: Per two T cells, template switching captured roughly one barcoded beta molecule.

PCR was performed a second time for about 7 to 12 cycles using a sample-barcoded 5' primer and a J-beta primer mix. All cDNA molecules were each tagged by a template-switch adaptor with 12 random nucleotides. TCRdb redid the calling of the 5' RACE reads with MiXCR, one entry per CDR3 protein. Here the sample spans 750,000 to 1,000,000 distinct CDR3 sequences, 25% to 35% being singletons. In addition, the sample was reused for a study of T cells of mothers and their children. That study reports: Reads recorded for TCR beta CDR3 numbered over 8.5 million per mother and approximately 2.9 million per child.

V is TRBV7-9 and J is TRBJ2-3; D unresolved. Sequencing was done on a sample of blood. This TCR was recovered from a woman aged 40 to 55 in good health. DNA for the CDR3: TGTGCCAGCACCGTTGGCGGCCTCTCTATTTACACAGATACGCAGTATTTT. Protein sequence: CASTVGGLSIYTDTQYF.